These T cell receptor beta chains were read from a single sample in a study of OX40 agonist ivuxolimab in advanced cancers. Profiled with immunoSEQ multiplex PCR; TCRdb holds only in-frame clones, not every one. The sample has around 70,000 clones, approximately 86% seen once. Here the sequenced sample was CD4+ or CD8+ T cells sorted from blood, taken in a trial of the OX40 agonist ivuxolimab. These TCRs come from an adult with an advanced solid tumor such as melanoma, head and neck, liver or kidney cancer. Each CDR3 is given with its conserved first and last residue. A D gene is named only where the DNA matches it firmly. The size entry is marked missing in some rows and otherwise reads once, few, many or a size class.

once	TRBD2	TRBV5-4	TRBJ2-4	CAGSSGLAGNIQYF	TGTGCCGGCAGCTCGGGACTAGCAGGCAACATTCAGTACTTC
.	TRBD2	TRBV7-7	TRBJ2-7	CASSFDASGTYEQYF	TGTGCCAGCAGCTTTGACGCTAGCGGAACCTACGAGCAGTACTTC
.	.	TRBV6-4	TRBJ2-1	CASSTTQGTNEQFF	TGTGCCAGCAGTACTACGCAGGGGACCAATGAGCAGTTCTTC
.	.	TRBV30	TRBJ2-7	CAWGGLTGEQYF	TGTGCCTGGGGAGGACTAACTGGGGAGCAGTACTTC
.	TRBD1	TRBV28	TRBJ2-7	CASTAQGKGAYEQYF	TGTGCCAGCACCGCGCAGGGAAAGGGGGCTTACGAGCAGTACTTC
once	.	TRBV7-2	TRBJ2-3	CASSSTKSDTQYF	TGTGCCAGCAGCTCCACTAAGTCAGATACGCAGTATTTT
.	.	TRBV15	TRBJ1-1	CATSLGVTEAFF	TGTGCCACCAGCCTAGGGGTCACTGAAGCTTTCTTT
.	TRBD2	TRBV5-1	TRBJ2-7	CASRLAGGAYEQYF	TGCGCCAGCAGGTTAGCGGGAGGGGCCTACGAGCAGTACTTC
.	.	TRBV7-2	TRBJ1-3	CASSLSRESNTIYF	TGTGCCAGCAGCTTATCCAGGGAGTCAAACACCATATATTTT
.	.	TRBV6-5	TRBJ1-5	CASLSWARNQPQHF	TGTGCCAGCCTGTCGTGGGCCCGCAATCAGCCCCAGCATTTT
.	.	TRBV7-9	TRBJ2-3	CASSLRQANTDTQYF	TGTGCCAGCAGCTTACGACAGGCCAACACAGATACGCAGTATTTT
.	TRBD1	TRBV6-1	TRBJ1-4	CASSDPRQGGSEKLFF	TGTGCCAGCAGTGATCCCAGACAGGGGGGGAGTGAAAAACTGTTTTTT
.	.	TRBV19	TRBJ2-3	CASSNSGWTDTQYF	TGTGCCAGTAGTAACTCTGGGTGGACAGATACGCAGTATTTT
.	.	TRBV28	TRBJ1-5	CASSWTLGGADQPQHF	TGTGCCAGCAGTTGGACCTTAGGGGGGGCTGATCAGCCCCAGCATTTT
.	.	TRBV9	TRBJ2-7	CASSVAASATYEQYF	TGTGCCAGCAGCGTAGCGGCTAGCGCCACCTACGAGCAGTACTTC
.	.	TRBV6-5	TRBJ2-2	CASSHPGGGTGELFF	TGTGCCAGCAGTCACCCAGGGGGGGGGACCGGGGAGCTGTTTTTT
once	.	TRBV13	TRBJ2-3	CASGGRDTDTQYF	TGTGCCAGCGGCGGGCGGGATACAGATACGCAGTATTTT
.	TRBD2	TRBV7-6	TRBJ2-1	CASSLVAGGNNEQFF	TGTGCCAGCAGCTTAGTAGCGGGAGGCAACAATGAGCAGTTCTTC
.	.	TRBV27	TRBJ2-7	CASNLELREQYF	TGTGCCAGCAATCTGGAGTTGCGCGAGCAGTACTTC
once	.	TRBV7-2	TRBJ2-5	CASSAQGIRETQYF	TGTGCCAGCAGCGCCCAGGGGATACGGGAGACCCAGTACTTC
.	.	TRBV4-3	TRBJ1-6	CASSQDLRAGGEINSPLHF	TGCGCCAGCAGCCAAGATCTTCGAGCGGGAGGGGAGATCAATTCACCCCTCCACTTT
once	.	TRBV7-9	TRBJ1-4	CASSSTPTTNEKLFF	TGTGCCAGCAGCTCGACCCCAACAACTAATGAAAAACTGTTTTTT
.	.	TRBV5-6	TRBJ2-7	CASRARRVSSYEQYF	TGTGCCAGCAGGGCCAGGCGGGTATCCTCCTACGAGCAGTACTTC
.	.	TRBV5-6	TRBJ1-1	CASSLVRGTEAFF	TGTGCCAGCAGCTTGGTCAGAGGGACTGAAGCTTTCTTT
once	TRBD1	TRBV19	TRBJ1-1	CASSSPGTVNTEAFF	TGTGCCAGTAGTAGCCCGGGGACAGTGAACACTGAAGCTTTCTTT